One TCR beta chain is described in this entry. The data stem from a study of OX40 agonist ivuxolimab in advanced cancers. Study background: Patients receiving dose escalation had hepatocellular carcinoma, melanoma, renal cell or head and neck cancer. Having had anti-PD-1, anti-PD-L1 or anti-CTLA-4 therapy before was allowed, and approximately 40% had some. The study reported partial responses in three patients: one hepatocellular carcinoma, two cutaneous melanoma.

CDR1 is LNHNV, CDR2 YYDKDF, per germline (reference sequence). The CDR3 is made up of 13 amino acids. V dropped 0 bases and J dropped 7 bases, with 9 bases sitting between them. TCRdb's copy holds only in-frame clones and misses some; the assay was immunoSEQ multiplex PCR. The sample shows about 76,000 clones, around 86% of them seen only once. This TCR was recovered from an adult with an advanced solid tumor such as melanoma, head and neck, liver or kidney cancer. Sample: CD4+ or CD8+ T cells sorted from blood, taken in a trial of the OX40 agonist ivuxolimab. The V and J genes are TRBV15 and TRBJ1-2, with D uncertain. CDR3 coding DNA: TGTGCCACCAGCAGAGATATGGTGGGTGGCTACACCTTC. This codes for CATSRDMVGGYTF.